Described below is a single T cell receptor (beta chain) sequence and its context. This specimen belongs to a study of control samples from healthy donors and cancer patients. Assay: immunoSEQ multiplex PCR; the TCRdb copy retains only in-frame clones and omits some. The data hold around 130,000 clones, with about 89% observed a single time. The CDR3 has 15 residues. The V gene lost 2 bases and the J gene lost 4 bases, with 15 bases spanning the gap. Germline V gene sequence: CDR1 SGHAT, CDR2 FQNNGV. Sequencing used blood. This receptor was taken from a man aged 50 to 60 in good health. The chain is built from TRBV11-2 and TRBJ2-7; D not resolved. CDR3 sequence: CASSLRKEWTYEQYF. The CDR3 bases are TGTGCCAGCAGCTTAAGAAAAGAGTGGACGTACGAGCAGTACTTC. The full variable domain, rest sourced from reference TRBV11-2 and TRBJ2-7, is EAGVAQSPRYKIIEKRQSVAFWCNPISGHATLYWYQQILGQGPKLLIQFQNNGVVDDSQLPKDRFSAERLKGVDSTLKIQPAKLEDSAVYLCASSLRKEWTYEQYFGPGTRLTVT.